Below are 3 T cell receptor beta chains sequenced from a single sample in a study of T-cell reconstitution after alpha-beta-depleted transplantation in children. The library targeted TCRbeta and was prepared with unique molecular identifiers. TCRdb used MiXCR to reprocess the PCR reads, holding one entry per CDR3 protein. The sample consists of about 1,000,000 distinct CDR3 sequences, 25% to 30% of them appearing once. Sequences were derived from PBMCs, mostly from graft donor cells, sampled 360 days after TCRalphabeta/CD19-depleted stem cell transplant. The receptors stem from a boy younger than two who had a stem cell transplant for SCID, so the T cells may come from the graft donor.

This clonotype showed up just a few times. The genes are TRBV20-1 and TRBJ2-7; the match to TRBD2 covers 7 bases. This CDR3 comprises 14 residues. Losses at the gene ends were 3 bases for V and 6 bases for J; bases not matched to a gene: 11. Per germline, CDR1 DFQATT and CDR2 SNEGSKA (reference sequence). The CDR3 loop is CSASLGGKVGEQYF. In nucleotides, the CDR3 is TGCAGTGCTAGTCTCGGGGGGAAGGTTGGCGAGCAGTACTTC.

This clonotype occurred many times. At one end, the junction sequence differs from germline, possibly due to a read error. The rearrangement uses TRBV5-1 and TRBJ1-6, with D hard to call. Germline CDR1 SGHRS, CDR2 YFSETQ. The CDR3 covers 16 residues. The CDR3 loop reads CASSLGPSSYNSPLHF. The CDR3 coding sequence is TGTGCCAGCAGCTTAGGCCCAAGCTCCTATAATTCACCCCTCCACTTT.

The V and J genes are TRBV11-2 and TRBJ1-4; D gene uncertain. Germline CDR1 SGHAT, CDR2 FQNNGV. CDR3 length: 16 amino acids. V lost 1 base and J 0 bases, leaving 9 bases between the germline ends. CDR3 DNA: TGTGCCAGCAGCTTAGGGTTGACGTCAACTAATGAAAAACTGTTTTTT. It is translated as CASSLGLTSTNEKLFF.